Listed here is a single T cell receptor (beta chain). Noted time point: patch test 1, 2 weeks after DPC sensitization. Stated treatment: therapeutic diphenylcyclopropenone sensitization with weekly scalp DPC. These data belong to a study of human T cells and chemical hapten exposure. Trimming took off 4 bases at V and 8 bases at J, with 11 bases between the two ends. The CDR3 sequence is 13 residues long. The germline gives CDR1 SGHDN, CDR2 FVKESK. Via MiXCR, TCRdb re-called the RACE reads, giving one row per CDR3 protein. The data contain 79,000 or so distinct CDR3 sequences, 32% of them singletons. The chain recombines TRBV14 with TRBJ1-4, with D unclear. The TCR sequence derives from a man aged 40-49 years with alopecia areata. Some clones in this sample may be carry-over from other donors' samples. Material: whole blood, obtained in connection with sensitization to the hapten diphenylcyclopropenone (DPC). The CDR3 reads CASSRRLWEKLFF. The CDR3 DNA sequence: TGTGCCAGCAGCCGTCGTTTATGGGAAAAACTGTTTTTT.